This T cell receptor beta chain appears in the sequencing data of a study of regulatory T cells in long-lasting Graves disease. Time point meaning: newly diagnosed GD, antithyroid drugs for less than 3 months. PBMCs were the source of the RNA used for TCR sequencing. CDR3 regions were amplified by Arm-PCR using iRepertoire HTBI primers to build TCR beta libraries. TCRdb re-called the multiplex PCR reads with MiXCR, one entry per CDR3 protein. The profile shows about 540,000 distinct CDR3 sequences, approximately 13% of them singletons. This clonotype was found many times. Germline assignment: CDR1 MNHEY and CDR2 SMNVEV (reference sequence). CDR3 size: 12 residues. The V gene lost 4 bases and the J gene lost 3 bases, with 6 bases spanning the gap. These same data were also listed under a study on T cells in Graves' hyperthyroidism and ophthalmopathy.

The rearrangement uses TRBV27 and TRBJ1-1; no firm D call. This specimen consisted of peripheral blood mononuclear cells (PBMCs), obtained at new diagnosis, from a patient treated with antithyroid drugs. This sequence was found in a man aged 30-40 years with Graves disease. Written as DNA, the CDR3 is TGTGCCAGCAGTTATGGGGACACTGAAGCTTTCTTT. This encodes CASSYGDTEAFF.